The following is a TCR beta chain sequence with its context. The data stem from a study of OX40 agonist ivuxolimab in advanced cancers. Study-level background: Every 2 weeks, patients received ivuxolimab intravenously, dosed at 0.01 to 10 mg/kg. Partial responses were observed in three patients, of whom one had hepatocellular carcinoma and two had cutaneous melanoma.

Profiling relied on immunoSEQ multiplex PCR, and the TCRdb table lists in-frame clones only, not all of them. This sample has some 62,000 clones, with 79% found just once. The sample consisted of CD4+ or CD8+ T cells sorted from blood, taken in a trial of the OX40 agonist ivuxolimab. The TCR was taken from an adult with an advanced solid tumor such as melanoma, head and neck, liver or kidney cancer.

DNA for the CDR3: TGTGCCAGCCGCTACAGGGTCACAGATACGCAGTATTTT. Translated: CASRYRVTDTQYF. The chain combines TRBV6-6 with TRBJ2-3, with D perhaps TRBD1 (6 bases). Germline CDR1 is MNHNY and CDR2 is SVGAGI (reference sequence). CDR3 length equals 13 residues. The V and J ends lost 8 bases and 2 bases respectively, with 11 bases between them.